The entry below gives a single T cell receptor beta chain sequence along with its context. The entry originates in a study of blood T cell repertoires in COVID-19. This CDR3 has 16 amino acids. V lost 1 base and J 4 bases, leaving 13 bases between the germline ends. Germline CDR1 reads KGHSH; CDR2 reads LQKENI. Only in-frame clones appear in the TCRdb table, and some are missing; sequencing was by immunoSEQ multiplex PCR. Of some 82,000 clones in the sample, roughly 91% are singletons; the top ten hold roughly 2%. The gene calls are TRBV18 and TRBJ1-4; a possible D gene is TRBD1 (5 bases). Sequencing was performed on peripheral blood. The receptor comes from a woman aged 45-65 years in a cohort sampled during active COVID-19. In DNA, the CDR3 is TGTGCCAGCTCACCACGTACAGGAATCGATAATGAAAAACTGTTTTTT. Its translation: CASSPRTGIDNEKLFF.